One and the same sample provided the 13 T cell receptor beta chains below, sequenced in a study of blood T cell repertoires in COVID-19. The protocol was immunoSEQ multiplex PCR, while the TCRdb copy is restricted to in-frame clones and leaves out a portion. Of about 180,000 clones in the sample, approximately 90% were seen once. The sequencing input was peripheral blood. Every receptor here comes from a man aged 18 to 29 who had recovered from COVID-19.

The V gene is TRBV9, the J gene TRBJ2-7; TRBD1 agrees at 8 bases. Losses at the gene ends were 4 bases for V and 6 bases for J; bases not matched to a gene: 12. The CDR3 length is 15 residues. Germline CDR1 SGDLS, CDR2 YYNGEE. The chain's CDR3 is CASSPGADRVFEQYF. Written as DNA, the CDR3 is TGTGCCAGCAGCCCGGGTGCGGACAGGGTGTTCGAGCAGTACTTC.

The J gene is TRBJ1-3, the V gene TRBV7-9; D perhaps matches TRBD1 (6 bases). Trimming removed 5 bases at V and 0 bases at J, with 17 bases between. The CDR3 extends over 17 amino acids. Germline V gene data show CDR1 as SEHNR and CDR2 as FQNEAQ (reference sequence). Here the CDR3 reads CASSLPRDTDSGNTIYF. DNA of the CDR3: TGTGCCAGCAGCCTACCCCGGGACACGGACTCTGGAAACACCATATATTTT.

The chain uses TRBV28 and TRBJ1-4; possible D gene TRBD1, 6 bases. The V gene's germline CDR1 is MDHEN and CDR2 SYDVKM. This CDR3 region has 16 residues. V lost 3 bases, J lost 0 bases, and 11 bases lay in between. The CDR3 loop reads CASSLAEGATNEKLFF. The CDR3 DNA follows: TGTGCCAGCAGTTTGGCCGAGGGGGCAACTAATGAAAAACTGTTTTTT.

The genes are TRBV7-9 and TRBJ1-6; 8 bases line up with TRBD1. The CDR3 totals 13 residues. Germline CDR1 SEHNR, CDR2 FQNEAQ (reference sequence). The V segment lost 4 bases and the J segment 8 bases; nucleotides outside the gene matches: 1. The CDR3 loop reads CASSSQGDSPLHF. The CDR3 DNA is TGTGCCAGCAGCTCACAGGGGGATTCACCCCTCCACTTT. Using reference TRBV7-9 and TRBJ1-6 for the parts outside the CDR3, the full variable domain is DTGVSQNPRHKITKRGQNVTFRCDPISEHNRLYWYRQTLGQGPEFLTYFQNEAQLEKSRLLSDRFSAERPKGSFSTLEIQRTEQGDSAMYLCASSSQGDSPLHFGNGTRLTVT.

Worth noting for this clone: This sample also contains other DNA sequences that code for the same CDR3. The chain employs TRBV5-1 and TRBJ2-1; 8 bases align to TRBD1. CDR1 and CDR2 from the germline V gene are SGHRS and YFSETQ. This CDR3 is built from 15 residues. J gave up 4 bases and V 2 bases, and 5 bases lay outside the gene matches. Written as DNA, the CDR3 is TGCGCCAGCAGCTTTAGACAGGGGTCGTACAATGAGCAGTTCTTC. Translation: CASSFRQGSYNEQFF.

This clone showed up just a few times. The V gene is TRBV6-7, the J gene TRBJ1-5; D call uncertain. TRBV6-7 is sorted into the ORF group, with uncertain function. V lost 6 bases and J 4 bases, leaving 16 bases between the germline ends. The CDR3 is 15 residues long. Written as DNA, the CDR3 is TGTGCCAGCAGGAGTCGGCGGGAAGGAAATCAGCCCCAGCATTTT. Protein product: CASRSRREGNQPQHF.

The chain has TRBV4-1 and TRBJ2-2; 7 bases align to TRBD2. J gave up 5 bases and V 1 base, and 4 bases lay outside the gene matches. The CDR3 totals 15 residues. Germline CDR1 is MGHRA and CDR2 is YSYEKL. The DNA for the CDR3 is TGCGCCAGCAGCCAAGCGGGAGGAAGTACCGGGGAGCTGTTTTTT. Residues: CASSQAGGSTGELFF.

This rearrangement joins TRBV10-3 to TRBJ2-3; 13 bases line up with TRBD2. This CDR3 contains 17 residues. The germline CDR1 and CDR2 sequences are ENHRY and SYGVKD. V dropped 6 bases and J dropped 0; count of bases not matched to a gene: 6. The CDR3 bases are TGTGCCATCAGCACCGGGACTAGCGGGACTAGCACAGATACGCAGTATTTT. Translating it yields CAISTGTSGTSTDTQYF.

The rearrangement joins TRBV9 to TRBJ2-1, with D maybe TRBD1 (6 bases). Trimming cost V 2 bases and J 6 bases, with 12 bases left between them. The CDR3 is 14 residues long. CDR1 SGDLS and CDR2 YYNGEE come from the germline V gene. The CDR3 sequence: CASSVQGSRNEQFF. In nucleotides, the CDR3 is TGTGCCAGCAGCGTCCAGGGGAGCCGCAATGAGCAGTTCTTC.

The chain couples TRBV14 to TRBJ1-4; the D is unclear. Germline CDR1 reads SGHDN; CDR2 reads FVKESK. This CDR3 has 16 amino acids. Trimming took 1 base from V and 4 from J, leaving 13 bases between them. CDR3 in DNA: TGTGCCAGCAGCCAAGGAGGGCGCGGTATTAATGAAAAACTGTTTTTT. Encoded protein: CASSQGGRGINEKLFF.

The chain is built from TRBV5-1 and TRBJ2-2; D gene unclear. V lost 0 bases to trimming and J lost 4 bases, with 4 bases between them. This CDR3 spans 13 amino acids. CDR1 is SGHRS and CDR2 is YFSETQ in the germline V gene. This CDR3 reads CASSLVATGELFF. The CDR3, as DNA: TGCGCCAGCAGCTTGGTAGCCACCGGGGAGCTGTTTTTT.

This chain connects TRBV6-6 to TRBJ2-7; 10 bases fit TRBD1. CDR1 MNHNY and CDR2 SVGAGI come from the germline V gene (reference sequence). After removal of 2 bases from V and 5 bases from J, the junction contained 3 bases not matched to a gene. This CDR3 has 14 amino acids. The CDR3 spells CASSYPGQGDEQYF. Here the CDR3 DNA reads TGTGCCAGCAGTTACCCCGGACAGGGGGACGAGCAGTACTTC.

This clone was observed a single time. The chain uses TRBV7-2 and TRBJ1-2; a weak D match, TRBD1 (6 bases). The germline V gene has CDR1 SGHTA and CDR2 FQGNSA. With 0 bases removed from V and 8 bases from J, the gap between germline ends came to 16 bases. The CDR3 spans 15 residues. In nucleotides, the CDR3 is TGTGCCAGCAGCTTAGCGATTCCGACAGGAAGGGGCTACACCTTC. Amino acid sequence: CASSLAIPTGRGYTF.